These 6 T cell receptor beta chains came from one sample sequenced in a study of T cell responses to AZD1222 COVID-19 vaccine. Only in-frame clones appear in the TCRdb table, and some are missing; sequencing was by immunoSEQ multiplex PCR. The data hold tens of thousands of clones, with roughly 90% observed a single time. This sample comprised peripheral blood, obtained 28 days after the second AZD1222 dose. Receptors originate from an adult who received the AZD1222 COVID-19 vaccine.

The sample holds a few counts of this clone. The rearrangement uses TRBV12-3 or TRBV12-4 and TRBJ1-1; D not resolved. V was shortened by 1 base and J by 11 bases, with 8 bases between the two germline ends. This CDR3 has 11 amino acids. The CDR3 nucleotides are TGTGCCAGCAGTTTAGATACGCTGGCTTTCTTT. As protein: CASSLDTLAFF.

The rearrangement links TRBV28 to TRBJ2-7, with 7 bases that match TRBD2. CDR1 is MDHEN, CDR2 SYDVKM, per germline. The CDR3 sequence is 13 residues long. Unmatched junction bases numbered 4, after V lost 5 bases and J lost 3 bases. CDR3 DNA sequence: TGTGCCAGCAGTCGGACTAGTTACTACGAGCAGTACTTC. Its protein product is CASSRTSYYEQYF.

The chain employs TRBV28 and TRBJ2-7; D might be TRBD1 (5 bases). V was shortened by 2 bases and J by 4 bases, with 9 bases between the two germline ends. There are 13 residues in the CDR3. CDR1 and CDR2 from the germline V gene are MDHEN and SYDVKM. DNA of the CDR3: TGTGCCAGCAGTTTACTACGACAGTACGAGCAGTACTTC. It translates to CASSLLRQYEQYF. Using reference TRBV28 and TRBJ2-7 for the parts outside the CDR3, the full variable domain is DVKVTQSSRYLVKRTGEKVFLECVQDMDHENMFWYRQDPGLGLRLIYFSYDVKMKEKGDIPEGYSVSREKKERFSLILESASTNQTSMYLCASSLLRQYEQYFGPGTRLTVT.

This chain joins TRBV27 and TRBJ2-5; 8 bases line up with TRBD2. CDR3 length: 15 amino acids. Unmatched junction bases numbered 6, after V lost 3 bases and J lost 3 bases. Germline V lookup: CDR1 MNHEY, CDR2 SMNVEV (reference sequence). CDR3: CASSFSVRGEETQYF. The CDR3 DNA reads TGTGCCAGCAGTTTTTCCGTGCGGGGGGAAGAGACCCAGTACTTC.

The chain recombines TRBV6-5 with TRBJ2-1; 7 nucleotides align to TRBD1. The CDR3 sequence is 12 residues long. With 5 bases clipped from V and 12 bases from J, the junction kept 7 bases outside the gene matches. CDR1 and CDR2 from the germline V gene are MNHEY and SVGAGI. The DNA of the CDR3 is TGTGCCAGCAGTAAACAGGGGCTGGTGCAGTTCTTC. Amino acid sequence: CASSKQGLVQFF.

The rearrangement joins TRBV10-3 to TRBJ2-2, with 8 bases aligning to TRBD1. This CDR3 spans 19 amino acids. Germline V gives CDR1 ENHRY, CDR2 SYGVKD. With V trimmed by 1 base and J by 4 bases, 14 bases remained unmatched. CDR3 nucleotide sequence: TGTGCCATCAGTGAGTTGATTGGACAGGGCCAGGGTGTCACCGGGGAGCTGTTTTTT. This gives the protein CAISELIGQGQGVTGELFF.